The subject of this entry is one T cell receptor beta chain. The data derive from a study of blood T cell repertoires in COVID-19. Using immunoSEQ multiplex PCR, the repertoire was profiled, and TCRdb retains in-frame clones only, with some absent. The data hold around 29,000 clones, with 70% to 90% observed a single time. CDR3 length: 13 amino acids. Germline values: CDR1 SGHTS, CDR2 YDEGEE. Trimming shortened V by 4 bases and J by 2 bases, and 9 bases separated the two germline ends. This TCR derives from a woman over 75 with COVID-19, enrolled during active disease. Material: peripheral blood. V and J are TRBV5-8 and TRBJ1-1; a possible D gene is TRBD1 (5 bases). The CDR3 coding sequence is TGTGCCAGCAGCCGCAGGGTAAACACTGAAGCTTTCTTT. This encodes CASSRRVNTEAFF.